Following are 27 T cell receptor beta chains from one sample sequenced in a study of blood T cell repertoires in COVID-19. Clones were read by immunoSEQ multiplex PCR, and TCRdb kept only the in-frame ones, dropping some. The table lists fewer than 450,000 clones, roughly nine tenths of them singletons. The specimen sequenced was PBMCs or T cells enriched from blood (not recorded which). The source of these receptors is a woman between 25 and 40 years old who had recovered from COVID-19.

The rearrangement uses TRBV28 and TRBJ1-2, with a possible D match to TRBD1 (6 bases). Trimming removed 4 bases from V and 4 bases from J, with 16 bases in between. This CDR3 has 15 amino acids. Per the germline V gene, CDR1 is MDHEN and CDR2 is SYDVKM. The CDR3 sequence is CASSSPRGLGYGYTF. The DNA for the CDR3 is TGTGCCAGCAGTTCCCCCAGGGGACTAGGCTATGGCTACACCTTC.

The chain combines TRBV5-1 with TRBJ2-7; TRBD1 might be the D (5 bases). The germline V gene has CDR1 SGHRS and CDR2 YFSETQ. V was shortened by 0 bases and J by 4 bases, with 14 bases between the two germline ends. CDR3 length: 15 amino acids. CDR3 sequence: CASSLANLQGYEQYF. CDR3 bases: TGCGCCAGCAGCTTGGCGAACCTCCAGGGATACGAGCAGTACTTC.

V gene TRBV18 combines with J gene TRBJ1-3; TRBD1 agrees at 7 bases. Germline trimming cut 4 bases from V and 4 bases from J; bases unmatched to any gene: 10. This CDR3 has 16 amino acids. Germline V lookup: CDR1 KGHSH, CDR2 LQKENI. As DNA, the CDR3 is TGTGCCAGCTCACGATACTGGGACAGTGAAGGAAACACCATATATTTT. Amino acid sequence: CASSRYWDSEGNTIYF.

The rearrangement joins TRBV27 to TRBJ2-7, with 8 bases lining up with TRBD2. The CDR3 runs 15 residues. J gave up 5 bases and V 6 bases, and 12 bases lay outside the gene matches. Germline loops: CDR1 MNHEY, CDR2 SMNVEV (reference sequence). The CDR3 coding sequence is TGTGCCAGCAGGGCCCGCGGGGGGAGGGTCCACGAGCAGTACTTC. Amino acid sequence: CASRARGGRVHEQYF.

The rearrangement joins TRBV7-8 to TRBJ2-7; 8 bases are a match to TRBD2. Germline V gene sequence: CDR1 SGHVS, CDR2 FQNEAQ. The length of the CDR3 is 14 residues. V was pared by 5 bases and J by 2 bases, with 5 bases of the junction left unmatched. The CDR3 DNA reads TGTGCCAGCAGCCCGGGGGGGAGACCCTACGAGCAGTACTTC. Its translation: CASSPGGRPYEQYF.

The chain combines TRBV28 with TRBJ2-2, with 9 bases fitting TRBD2. Germline CDR1 reads MDHEN; CDR2 reads SYDVKM. This CDR3 is built from 16 residues. The junction had 7 bases not matched to a gene; V was cut back by 2 bases and J by 6 bases. CDR3 amino acids: CASSLAGGPRPGELFF. The CDR3 DNA reads TGTGCCAGCAGTTTAGCGGGGGGGCCTAGGCCCGGGGAGCTGTTTTTT.

V gene TRBV27 combines with J gene TRBJ1-2, with D possibly being TRBD1 (6 bases). The V gene lost 2 bases and the J gene lost 8 bases, with 12 bases spanning the gap. CDR3 size: 13 residues. Germline lookup yields CDR1 MNHEY and CDR2 SMNVEV (reference sequence). CDR3 nucleotide sequence: TGTGCCAGCAGTTTAACAGGGTCGGGGGGCTACACCTTC. Its translation: CASSLTGSGGYTF.

V gene TRBV15 combines with J gene TRBJ2-1, with D unresolved. Germline V lookup: CDR1 LNHNV, CDR2 YYDKDF (reference sequence). V lost 4 bases and J 9 bases, leaving 13 bases between the germline ends. CDR3 size: 13 residues. The CDR3 is CATSTPIDAEQFF. CDR3 sequence (DNA): TGTGCCACCAGCACTCCGATAGATGCTGAGCAGTTCTTC.

V is TRBV19 and J is TRBJ2-1; TRBD2 aligns across 7 bases. Unmatched junction bases numbered 3, after V lost 3 bases and J lost 10 bases. Germline assignment: CDR1 LNHDA and CDR2 SQIVND (reference sequence). This CDR3 is built from 12 residues. The CDR3 region is CASSIISGEQFF. Written as DNA, the CDR3 is TGTGCCAGTAGTATCATTAGCGGGGAGCAGTTCTTC.

V usage is TRBV6-5 and J usage is TRBJ1-1, with 9 bases fitting TRBD1. CDR3 length equals 14 residues. The ends lost 6 bases at V and 7 bases at J; junction bases unmatched: 9. Germline V gene sequence: CDR1 MNHEY, CDR2 SVGAGI. The CDR3 loop is CASSPGTGKVEAFF. DNA for the CDR3: TGTGCCAGCAGCCCCGGGACAGGGAAGGTTGAAGCTTTCTTT.

V gene TRBV6-5 combines with J gene TRBJ1-2, with TRBD1 matching 8 bases. Trimming removed 6 bases from V and 4 bases from J; junction bases left unmatched: 4. This CDR3 has 13 amino acids. CDR1 is MNHEY and CDR2 is SVGAGI in the germline V gene. The CDR3, as DNA: TGTGCCAGCAGACCAGGACAGGGCTATGGCTACACCTTC. As protein: CASRPGQGYGYTF.

This clone was detected a few times. Here the CDR3 DNA reads TGTGCCAGTACCCCTGTTTTGGGGGCCGGCGGGAGCTATGGCTACACCTTC. Its translation is CASTPVLGAGGSYGYTF. The rearrangement uses TRBV19 and TRBJ1-2; D is perhaps TRBD1 (6 bases). In germline, CDR1 is LNHDA, CDR2 SQIVND (reference sequence). This CDR3 comprises 17 residues. V was pared by 7 bases and J by 4 bases, with 25 bases between.

The gene calls are TRBV3-1 (or the pseudogene TRBV3-2) and TRBJ1-2, with 7 positions matching TRBD1. CDR3 size: 13 residues. The germline gives CDR1 LGHDT, CDR2 YNNKEL (reference sequence). V dropped 0 bases and J dropped 7; count of bases not matched to a gene: 2. In nucleotides, the CDR3 is TGTGCCAGCAGCCAAGACAGGGGGACTGGCTACACCTTC. The encoded protein is CASSQDRGTGYTF.

A word on this clone: Within the sample, other DNA sequences also encode this same CDR3. The chain combines TRBV4-1 with TRBJ1-4; the D gene is possibly TRBD1 (5 bases). The CDR3 has 14 amino acids. CDR1 and CDR2 (germline): MGHRA, YSYEKL. Trimming removed 3 bases from V and 2 bases from J, with 7 bases in between. CDR3 region: CASSQGGTNEKLFF. As DNA, the CDR3 is TGCGCCAGCAGCCAGGGGGGTACTAATGAAAAACTGTTTTTT.

This sequence joins TRBV2 and TRBJ1-6, with D possibly being TRBD1 (6 bases). Germline V gives CDR1 SNHLY, CDR2 FYNNEI. This CDR3 has 15 amino acids. The germline V and J ends were trimmed by 0 bases and 7 bases, with 10 bases remaining between them. The CDR3, as DNA: TGTGCCAGCAGTGAAGCGCAGACAGGAAATTCACCCCTCCACTTT. Translated, it gives CASSEAQTGNSPLHF.

The chain couples TRBV7-9 to TRBJ1-2; TRBD1 agrees at 8 bases. There are 15 residues in the CDR3. V shed 4 bases, J shed 2 bases, and the junction held 6 bases outside the gene matches. In germline, CDR1 is SEHNR, CDR2 FQNEAQ (reference sequence). The CDR3 reads CASSSPGQENYGYTF. The CDR3 DNA sequence: TGTGCCAGCAGCTCCCCGGGACAGGAGAACTATGGCTACACCTTC.

The genes are TRBV3-1 (or the pseudogene TRBV3-2) and TRBJ1-4, with D possibly matching TRBD1 (5 bases). V lost 0 bases and J lost 7, with 9 bases in between. Germline V gene data show CDR1 as LGHDT and CDR2 as YNNKEL (reference sequence). The CDR3 extends over 14 amino acids. In DNA form, the CDR3 reads TGTGCCAGCAGCCAAGAAACAGGCGGTGAAAAACTGTTTTTT. Its protein is CASSQETGGEKLFF.

Remarks on this clone: Other DNA sequences in the same sample also yield this CDR3. This chain uses TRBV12-3 or TRBV12-4 with TRBJ2-7, with a possible D match to TRBD1 (6 bases). The CDR3 is 13 amino acids. Trimming took 3 bases from V and 6 from J, leaving 12 bases between them. CDR3 protein: CASSFTQGSEQYF. DNA for the CDR3: TGTGCCAGCAGTTTCACACAGGGTTCCGAGCAGTACTTC.

The chain couples TRBV30 to TRBJ1-2; the D gene is possibly TRBD1 (6 bases). This CDR3 has 13 amino acids. The germline V gene encodes CDR1 GTSNPN and CDR2 SVGIG (reference sequence). Between the trimmed V and J ends, which lost 4 bases and 6 bases, there was a span of 15 bases. The CDR3 here is CAWNGGRGHGYTF. The CDR3 DNA follows: TGTGCCTGGAACGGGGGGCGGGGACATGGCTACACCTTC. Drawing the rest from reference TRBV30 and TRBJ1-2, the complete variable domain is SQTIHQWPATLVQPVGSPLSLECTVEGTSNPNLYWYRQAAGRGLQLLFYSVGIGQISSEVPQNLSASRPQDRQFILSSKKLLLSDSGFYLCAWNGGRGHGYTFGSGTRLTVV.

This chain uses TRBV4-3 with TRBJ2-6, with 8 positions matching TRBD2. CDR1 LGHNA and CDR2 YSLEER come from the germline V gene. The CDR3 covers 19 residues. Trimming cost V 3 bases and J 0 bases; bases outside gene matches: 10. The CDR3 sequence is CASSQDYSGARSGANVLTF. The CDR3 nucleotides read TGCGCCAGCAGCCAGGACTATAGCGGGGCACGCTCTGGGGCCAACGTCCTGACTTTC.

This rearrangement joins TRBV28 to TRBJ1-6; D ambiguous. This CDR3 contains 15 residues. Germline CDR1 MDHEN, CDR2 SYDVKM. V dropped 2 bases and J dropped 11 bases, with 16 bases sitting between them. CDR3 loop: CASSLGGSVGPPLHF. CDR3 nucleotides: TGTGCCAGCAGTTTAGGCGGGTCAGTGGGCCCACCCCTCCACTTT.

V and J are TRBV4-1 and TRBJ1-1, with 10 bases identical to TRBD1. The CDR3 length is 17 residues. V trimming: 0 bases; J trimming: 4 bases; junction bases outside the gene matches: 8. Germline V CDR1 and CDR2: MGHRA, YSYEKL. CDR3 nucleotide sequence: TGCGCCAGCAGCCAAGATGGGACAGGGGTCTTGGGCACTGAAGCTTTCTTT. This gives the protein CASSQDGTGVLGTEAFF.

The rearrangement links TRBV11-2 to TRBJ1-2; D not certain. V lost 10 bases to trimming and J lost 8 bases, with 14 bases between them. The V gene's germline CDR1 is SGHAT and CDR2 FQNNGV. The CDR3 is 11 amino acids. The DNA of the CDR3 is TGTGCCACACAACGGGGAAACGGCTACACCTTC. Protein product: CATQRGNGYTF.

This chain joins TRBV30 and TRBJ2-5, with 10 positions matching TRBD1. V lost 5 bases and J lost 4; bases outside the gene matches: 10. Germline V gives CDR1 GTSNPN, CDR2 SVGIG (reference sequence). This CDR3 is built from 15 residues. This CDR3 reads CAWSAGDRGRETQYF. The CDR3 DNA is TGTGCCTGGTCCGCAGGGGACAGGGGAAGAGAGACCCAGTACTTC.

This chain joins TRBV28 and TRBJ1-3; D remains unclear. V lost 2 bases and J 0 bases, leaving 8 bases between the germline ends. CDR1 is MDHEN and CDR2 is SYDVKM in the germline V gene. This CDR3 has 15 residues. The CDR3 coding sequence is TGTGCCAGCAGTTTACACGGGAGCTCTGGAAACACCATATATTTT. Its protein product is CASSLHGSSGNTIYF.

The rearrangement joins TRBV19 to TRBJ1-5; D is undetermined. The CDR3 loop spans 10 amino acids. In germline, CDR1 is LNHDA, CDR2 SQIVND (reference sequence). V was clipped by 9 bases and J by 4 bases, with 4 bases between them. CDR3 in amino acids: CASPNQPQHF. The CDR3 region has the DNA TGTGCCAGCCCGAATCAGCCCCAGCATTTT.

The chain is built from TRBV18 and TRBJ1-5; 7 nucleotides match TRBD1. Germline V gene lookup returns CDR1 KGHSH and CDR2 LQKENI. The ends lost 3 bases at V and 1 base at J; junction bases unmatched: 6. This CDR3 region has 16 residues. CDR3 sequence: CASSPRQGLSNQPQHF. The CDR3 DNA follows: TGTGCCAGCTCACCTAGACAGGGATTGAGCAATCAGCCCCAGCATTTT.